A few counts support the clone carrying this T cell receptor (beta chain). Then a second PCR, running roughly 7 to 12 cycles, was carried out with a sample-barcoded 5' primer and a J-beta primer mix. Each CDR3 protein gets one entry after TCRdb re-called the 5' RACE reads with MiXCR. The sample includes hundreds of thousands of distinct CDR3 sequences, 24% of them seen just once. This specimen comes from a study of blood T cells in healthy people across ages. These data also featured in a second study, about T cells of mothers and their children.

Source material: blood. The source is a boy between 10 and 17 years old in good health.

In nucleotides, the CDR3 is TGTGCCAGCAGTTCCCCCTTCTACAGGGGCGATCAGCCCCAGCATTTT. It codes for CASSSPFYRGDQPQHF. V and J are TRBV28 and TRBJ1-5; 7 bases align to TRBD1. Germline CDR1 MDHEN, CDR2 SYDVKM. CDR3 length: 16 amino acids. The junction had 11 bases not matched to a gene; V was cut back by 4 bases and J by 5 bases.